The present TCR beta chain was sequenced within a study of early T cells in non-severe SARS-CoV-2 infection (dated by TCRdb to the early 2020s). For context, the study as a whole: TCR sequencing used bulk RNA from unsorted whole blood, so alpha and beta chains could not be paired. Beyond this particular receptor, the publication reports: Matching against VDJdb was skewed toward anti-spike CD8 responses, likely underestimated virus-specific expansions, and missed private and CD4 specificities.

Trimming accounts for 4 bases at V and 3 bases at J, while the number of junction bases matched to no gene is 11. The germline V gene yields SGHTA for CDR1 and FQGNSA for CDR2. The cysteine opens and the phenylalanine closes a CDR3 of 18 amino acids. Kept here is only the CDR3 DNA, which spans 54 bases and is read in frame from base 1. This was a case-control study nested in a cohort of healthcare workers in London, UK, who had nasopharyngeal swab PCR tests and blood samples taken every week. Between 23 and 31 March 2020, the week of the UK lockdown, healthcare workers were enrolled and then followed up weekly for as long as 16 weeks. Library preparation was by 5' RACE. TCRdb lists the instrument as NextSeq 500. In the TCR library protocol, unique molecular identifiers were attached to individual cDNA molecules to correct for PCR bias and sequencing error. Both TCR alpha and beta chains were sequenced, and tight co-correlation was observed between alpha and beta sequence abundances in each sample. From the authors' description of their analysis: Decombinator V4 was used to annotate the V gene, J gene and CDR3 of the TCR sequences. Expanded TCRs were defined as changing significantly between any two time points under a Poisson model with p below 0.0001. TCR abundances were normalised to the total number of TCRs sequenced per sample and were expressed as counts per million. MAIT TCRs were defined by TRAV1-2 paired with TRAJ12, TRAJ20 or TRAJ33, and iNKT TCRs by TRAV10 paired with TRAJ18. VDJdb, accessed on 1 November 2021, was searched for TCRs annotated for CMV, EBV and SARS-CoV-2, and TCRs annotated for more than one antigen were excluded. TCRdb itself trimmed the public reads at Q25 with fastp, ran MiXCR and retained productive beta chains. Under each unique CDR3 protein, matching rows form one entry showing the most common genes and DNA. TCRdb, rather than the study authors, made the V and J calls. This sample lists 37,000 or so distinct CDR3 sequences; under 8% were detected once. The top ten hold 5% to 7% of the sample.

This clonotype was picked up a small number of times. The specificity of this receptor is unknown. Per-base qualities were not stored, and no clone one base away is much larger. The rearranged segments are TRBV7-2 and TRBJ1-6; the junction holds 8 bases that match TRBD1. The TCR originated in an adult who was a healthcare worker with PCR-confirmed SARS-CoV-2 infection or an uninfected control (not recorded which). Sequencing input: whole blood. The CDR3 has the sequence CASSSGPGQAIYNSPLHF. The DNA sequence is given as TGTGCCAGCAGCTCAGGACCGGGACAGGCAATCTATAATTCACCCCTCCACTTT.